A single sample gave rise to the 4 T cell receptor beta chains below, sequenced in a study of a mutant IDH1 vaccine in newly diagnosed glioma. Time point denoted: week 5, during vaccination. The study gave 300 ug of mutant IDH1 20-mer peptide per vaccine dose, with topical imiquimod. Which antigens these TCRs recognize remains unknown. Only in-frame clones appear in the TCRdb table, and some are missing; sequencing was by immunoSEQ multiplex PCR. The sample includes under 45,000 clones, roughly 76% of them seen just once. Sequenced here: PBMCs, sampled from a glioma patient whose treatment included an IDH1 peptide vaccine. Receptor source: a man between 45 and 60 years old with glioma.

The chain uses TRBV2 and TRBJ2-4; weak D call: TRBD2 (6 bases). Germline V lookup: CDR1 SNHLY, CDR2 FYNNEI. The length of the CDR3 is 13 residues. Deletions cut 3 bases from V and 6 bases from J, with 9 bases between. In DNA form, the CDR3 reads TGTGCCAGCAGTGAGTGGAGGGGAAACATTCAGTACTTC. It translates to CASSEWRGNIQYF.

The rearrangement links TRBV9 to TRBJ1-6, with D hard to call. Germline loops: CDR1 SGDLS, CDR2 YYNGEE. The length of the CDR3 is 16 residues. V dropped 2 bases and J dropped 4 bases, with 13 bases sitting between them. For the CDR3, the DNA is TGTGCCAGCAGCGTCGGACCTAGCCCTTATAATTCACCCCTCCACTTT. Translated, it gives CASSVGPSPYNSPLHF.

This chain joins TRBV19 and TRBJ1-1; 7 positions match TRBD1. CDR1 and CDR2 (germline): LNHDA, SQIVND (reference sequence). V dropped 3 bases and J dropped 1; count of bases not matched to a gene: 5. This CDR3 has 15 amino acids. CDR3 amino acids: CASSMGRTGNTEAFF. The CDR3, as DNA: TGTGCCAGTAGTATGGGGCGGACAGGGAACACTGAAGCTTTCTTT. The full variable domain, rest sourced from reference TRBV19 and TRBJ1-1, is DGGITQSPKYLFRKEGQNVTLSCEQNLNHDAMYWYRQDPGQGLRLIYYSQIVNDFQKGDIAEGYSVSREKKESFPLTVTSAQKNPTAFYLCASSMGRTGNTEAFFGQGTRLTVV.

In its sample, this clone was seen a few times. J is TRBJ1-1 and V is TRBV5-4; D not certain. Germline V gene lookup returns CDR1 SGHNT and CDR2 YYREEE (reference sequence). This CDR3 spans 13 amino acids. Trimming left V 4 bases short and J 7 bases short, with 14 bases between. In nucleotides, the CDR3 is TGTGCCAGCAGCCGTGGGCCGGCTAATGAAGCTTTCTTT. It is translated as CASSRGPANEAFF. Full variable domain (outside the CDR3, taken from reference TRBV5-4 and TRBJ1-1): ETGVTQSPTHLIKTRGQQVTLRCSSQSGHNTVSWYQQALGQGPQFIFQYYREEENGRGNFPPRFSGLQFPNYSSELNVNALELDDSALYLCASSRGPANEAFFGQGTRLTVV.